This T cell receptor beta chain appears in the sequencing data of a study of cytomegalovirus exposure and HLA in healthy donors (dated by TCRdb to the late 2010s). Context from the whole study: In an earlier analysis of roughly 590 of the donors, under 300 Gb of sequence data and 100 million or so unique TCR beta sequences from 180 million or so T cells were reported. The study profiled the T cell repertoires of about 640 subjects by immunosequencing and related them to cytomegalovirus serostatus. Roughly 300 gigabases of sequencing data and around 85 million unique TCR sequences made up an early release that covered about 640 HLA-typed donors. Alongside the repertoire data, information on donor age, sex, ethnicity and CMV serostatus was compiled. To predict cytomegalovirus infection status, the study combined high-throughput TCR immunosequencing, statistical association of individual TCRs with disease status, and machine learning. Four or five DR-DQ haplotypes were handled as single units for association and clustering because linkage in the cohort was strong. The study was designed to test whether signatures of past pathogen exposure could be identified by cataloging public T cell receptors. HLA typing covered class I and class II loci at four-digit resolution. Of the approximately 400 genotyped donors, 65% to 90% fell in the genetic ancestry cluster associated with self-reported Caucasian donors. In addition to the first cohort of around 670 subjects, a separate validation cohort of 120 different subjects was used. A later analysis re-analyzed previously published TCR beta repertoires from 666 donors and added high-resolution HLA genotyping to study TCR occurrence patterns. Genome-wide SNP genotypes for about 60% of the roughly 670 donors were used in a later genetic analysis, which treated that subset as a discovery cohort. Typing coverage varied by locus: roughly 629-630 donors for A, B, C, DRB1 and DQB1; 500 to 550 for DQA1; around 570 for DPA1; some 470 for DPB1. Among roughly 400 genotyped donors of the cohort, an average of 235,054 unique TCR beta nucleotide sequences were sequenced per donor, around a sixth of them non-productive. Rather than using new phenotypic data, the later analysis identified candidate immune exposures from TCR beta sequences and from how often those sequences occurred across donors. To decide whether each TCR beta V gene segment behaved as functional or pseudogenic, an earlier analysis of fewer than 750 of the donors relied on high-throughput TCR beta sequencing. Every repertoire in the discovery cohort had been generated on one and the same sequencing platform. Points the paper makes about the study in general: Because HLA typing was missing for some donors at each locus, association tests included only the typed subset. A few of the identified cytomegalovirus-associated TCR beta chains were confirmed in vitro to be specific for cytomegalovirus antigens. When HLA alleles, especially DR and DQ, strongly co-occurred, attributing TCR associations to individual alleles was difficult. The 87-base-pair reads could not distinguish some IMGT-functional V segments, including TRBV6-2 and TRBV6-3, so those segments were excluded. CMV serostatus was the only immune exposure information available for the cohort. According to a later analysis, most CMV-associated TCR beta chains appeared to be HLA-restricted, and the HLA associations seemed to be driven largely by CMV exposure. A cluster of highly shared sequence variants was judged likely to represent a technical artifact of the sequencing pipeline. The classifier was reported to diagnose cytomegalovirus status with high specificity and sensitivity in both the original and validation cohorts. Linkage disequilibrium might explain the correlated functional status among segregating V segments, but an unknown experimental factor could not be excluded. According to a later analysis, TCR association rates differed among HLA loci, with DRB1 alleles showing the most associated TCRs and HLA-C alleles showing the fewest. This cohort had only TCR beta chains sequenced, and the lack of alpha or paired-chain data limited which features could be detected. In a later analysis, several top co-occurrence clusters were reported to appear linked to parvovirus B19, influenza, CMV and Epstein-Barr virus. A further reported finding was that TCR beta sequences accurately predicted the HLA-A and HLA-B alleles for most subjects in the first cohort. Because counts were too low, more than 15 rarely observed V segments, including chromosome 9 orphons, were excluded from the earlier analysis of around 590 of the donors. Compared with equally common non-associated chains, HLA-associated TCR beta chains in a later analysis were more clonally expanded and had lower generation probabilities. An earlier analysis of around 540 of the donors showed that most TCR beta V segments appeared in productive rearrangements either about 87% or about 30% of the time, which broadly matched IMGT annotations. Across donors, most TCR sequences were observed very rarely, whereas some public TCRs were present in many individuals. In a later analysis, around 17,000 TCR beta sequences were associated with specific HLA alleles at a false discovery rate of 0.05. Roughly uniform sequencing depth across donors was assumed in presence/absence analyses, although this assumption may not hold. The authors suggested that the approach could potentially be extended to other disease states and immunological phenotypes. In a later genetic analysis, fewer N-insertions in productive TCRs were reported among donors in an Asian-associated ancestry cluster than the roughly 700-donor mean. A later genetic analysis associated a missense DCLRE1C variant with V-gene and J-gene trimming of TCR beta chains, and an independent cohort replicated the association. The study gave a list of 150 to 200 TCR beta chains associated with cytomegalovirus.

As regards this clone: Its cognate antigen has yet to be identified.

In total, about 650 healthy bone marrow donors made up the cohort. At the time of sampling, every cohort member was nominally healthy, though immune exposures that went unrecorded were likely present. The donor was CMV seronegative and was included in the group of under 450 seronegative cohort members. A peripheral blood sample was collected from each donor, and TCR beta sequencing was performed on peripheral blood mononuclear cells. The Qiagen DNeasy Blood Extraction Kit was used to extract genomic DNA from the blood cell samples. The library relied on the immunoSEQ multiplex PCR assay. The multiplex PCR relied on a mix of 60 forward primers for TCR Vbeta segments and 13 reverse primers for TCR Jbeta segments. A multiplex PCR assay on genomic DNA amplified the CDR3 region of rearranged TCR beta genes. Amplified TCR beta libraries were sequenced as 87-base-pair reads on the Illumina HiSeq System. As for the authors' bioinformatics: In a later analysis, approximately 74 million unique TCR beta chains were counted across the approximately 640 repertoires, and roughly 10 million of these chains were shared by at least two donors. Raw reads were error-corrected and collapsed into unique sequences with a nearest-neighbor algorithm that merged closely related sequences to remove PCR and sequencing errors. To assign V, D and J gene segments, CDR3 sequences were aligned to IMGT reference sequences. For a sequence to be retained, at least a six-nucleotide match to both a V gene segment and a J gene segment was required. Rearrangements were classified as productive when the CDR3 lacked stop codons and remained in frame with V and J, and all other rearrangements were classified as non-productive. CDR3 was defined by IMGT convention, running from the second conserved V-encoded cysteine to the conserved J-encoded phenylalanine. In an earlier analysis of around 600 of the donors, sequences lacking an unambiguous match to a single V gene segment were excluded. In an earlier analysis of approximately 560 of the donors, a V segment was called functional when productive rearrangements were above 56.7%, and segregating when the standard deviation between donors exceeded 5%. A statistical classification framework was developed to diagnose cytomegalovirus status using the catalog of TCR beta chain sequences. A later analysis assigned V and J genes by comparing TCR nucleotide sequences with IMGT/GENE-DB human TR gene sequences. The TCRdist pipeline was used in a later analysis to assign CDR3 sequences and most-parsimonious VDJ recombination scenarios. A later analysis defined each TCR beta chain by its CDR3 amino acid sequence plus V-gene family, and excluded reads lacking a unique V-gene family. As a way to deal with suspected cross-contamination and a sequencing artifact, a later analysis dropped over 550 nucleotide sequences that were highly shared and had low generation probability. In a later analysis, a clonal expansion index for each public chain was calculated from normalized within-repertoire ranks of inferred template counts. In a later analysis, generation probabilities were computed with a VDJ recombination model fitted to out-of-frame rearrangements, and the resulting probabilities were checked against IGoR. In a later analysis, hypergeometric tests were used to score TCR-TCR, TCR-HLA and TCR-CMV co-occurrence, with a repertoire-size bias correction applied to TCR pairs. False discovery rates were estimated in a later analysis by permuting HLA or CMV assignments 20 times. A later analysis grouped co-occurring TCRs with DBSCAN, adding TCRdist sequence similarity when clustering within HLA-allele-positive subsets. For co-occurrence clustering, repertoires with fewer than 30,000 or more than 120,000 public chains were excluded, along with five or six repertoires with anomalous nucleotide sharing. The immuneACCESS repertoire file appears here via TCRdb, limited to in-frame rearrangements. These files lack a portion of the clones; in checked studies, under half of the deficit traces to unresolved V genes, and the cause of the others is not known. Clone size and V and J calls were adopted from that table, with D and trimming inferred from the DNA. The record for this sample contains just over 150,000 clones. The ten biggest clones cover approximately 2% of the sample.

There are 15 amino acids in the CDR3, from cysteine to phenylalanine inclusive. The sequence is cut down to CDR3 DNA, 45 bases in frame from base 1. Clipping removes 5 bases from V and 10 bases from J, with 9 as the unmatched junction base count. Via the germline V gene, CDR1 is MNHNS and CDR2 SASEGT. This receptor was identified in a man in his thirties or forties in good health and CMV-seronegative. Input material: PBMCs. The V and J segments used are TRBV6-1 and TRBJ1-4; TRBD1 agrees with 11 junctional bases. The CDR3 loop reads CASSPPGQGVVKLFF. The nucleotide sequence reads as follows: TGTGCCAGCAGTCCCCCGGGACAGGGGGTAGTAAAACTGTTTTTT.